This T cell receptor (beta chain) comes out of a study of T cell repertoires in cytomegalovirus infection. Turning to the study itself: Both a matching HLA type and CMV infection were indicated by public TCR beta signatures. Study results and caveats: Clonotypes of TCR beta that were HLA-C-restricted and CMV-specific dominated the ex vivo response. CMV carriers having the relevant HLA were flagged by cumulative public TCR beta family frequency.

V was cut by 3 bases and J by 10 bases, with 16 bases left in between. Per germline, CDR1 MNHEY and CDR2 SVGAGI. The length of the CDR3 is 14 residues. TCRdb redid the calling of the reads with MiXCR, one entry per CDR3 protein. Found here are about 600,000 distinct CDR3 sequences, 20% to 30% of them singletons; the top ten hold 8%. About this clonotype itself: Its matching antigen is unknown.

The chain employs TRBV6-5 and TRBJ2-1; tentatively, D is TRBD2 (6 bases). Sequenced input: CD8+ T cells from PBMCs. This sequence was found in a human donor in good health (CMV status not recorded). Some clones in this sample may be carry-over from other donors' samples. The CDR3 sequence: CASSYFGGGGEQFF. In nucleotides, the CDR3 is TGTGCCAGCAGTTATTTCGGGGGAGGAGGCGAGCAGTTCTTC.